This TCR beta chain was observed in a study of CD8 T cells in ankylosing spondylitis. The length of the CDR3 is 15 residues. CDR1 and CDR2 from the germline V gene are MNHNS and SASEGT. V was cut by 5 bases and J by 7 bases, with 15 bases left in between. This clonotype occurred a few times. Its target is not known. Study findings and constraints: Disease-linked clones were found to be CD8+ and relatively rare in peripheral blood. Clones tied to disease were said to be significantly enriched in matched ankylosing spondylitis synovial fluid. Prior literature has documented some motif variants in synovial fluid and blood from reactive arthritis.

Researchers built TCR beta libraries using quantitative 5'-RACE with molecular barcodes. TCRdb re-analysed the 5' RACE reads in MiXCR, keeping a single row per CDR3 protein. The table records about 220,000 distinct CDR3 sequences, around 25% of them present only once. Sample: blood, either unsorted or a sorted T cell fraction (not recorded which). The chain couples TRBV6-1 to TRBJ1-6, with D tentatively TRBD1 (6 bases). The receptor was derived from a male donor with ankylosing spondylitis or in good health (not recorded which). This CDR3 is CASSPEGGENSPLHF. The CDR3 bases are TGTGCCAGCAGTCCTGAGGGGGGGGAGAATTCACCCCTCCACTTT.